This TCR beta chain emerged from a study of cytomegalovirus exposure and HLA in healthy donors. The PCR ran on 60 Vbeta and 13 Jbeta primers. Only in-frame clones appear in the TCRdb table, and some are missing; sequencing was by immunoSEQ multiplex PCR. The sample comprises roughly 110,000 clones, around three quarters of which are singletons, and less than 3.5% rests with the top ten. Germline-derived CDR1 and CDR2 are SGHVS and FQNEAQ. V lost 3 bases and J 7 bases, leaving 13 bases between the germline ends. This CDR3 spans 14 amino acids. Study results and caveats: Data from an earlier analysis indicated that most TCR beta V segments were productive either about 87% or about 30% of the time. Overall, 164 TCR beta chains were annotated as cytomegalovirus-associated. TRBV6-2, TRBV6-3 and other indistinguishable V segments were excluded. Sequencing depth roughly uniform across donors was assumed in presence/absence analyses.

With regard to this clone: Antigen unknown.

The sample taken for sequencing was PBMCs. The rearrangement links TRBV7-8 to TRBJ1-5, with D uncertain. The sequence came from a female donor in good health and CMV-seronegative. As DNA, the CDR3 is TGTGCCAGCAGCTTGGAAGGAGGCATCCAGCCCCAGCATTTT. Translation: CASSLEGGIQPQHF. Supplemented by reference TRBV7-8 and TRBJ1-5, the full variable domain reads GAGVSQSPRYKVAKRGQDVALRCDPISGHVSLFWYQQALGQGPEFLTYFQNEAQLDKSGLPSDRFFAERPEGSVSTLKIQRTQQEDSAVYLCASSLEGGIQPQHFGDGTRLSIL.